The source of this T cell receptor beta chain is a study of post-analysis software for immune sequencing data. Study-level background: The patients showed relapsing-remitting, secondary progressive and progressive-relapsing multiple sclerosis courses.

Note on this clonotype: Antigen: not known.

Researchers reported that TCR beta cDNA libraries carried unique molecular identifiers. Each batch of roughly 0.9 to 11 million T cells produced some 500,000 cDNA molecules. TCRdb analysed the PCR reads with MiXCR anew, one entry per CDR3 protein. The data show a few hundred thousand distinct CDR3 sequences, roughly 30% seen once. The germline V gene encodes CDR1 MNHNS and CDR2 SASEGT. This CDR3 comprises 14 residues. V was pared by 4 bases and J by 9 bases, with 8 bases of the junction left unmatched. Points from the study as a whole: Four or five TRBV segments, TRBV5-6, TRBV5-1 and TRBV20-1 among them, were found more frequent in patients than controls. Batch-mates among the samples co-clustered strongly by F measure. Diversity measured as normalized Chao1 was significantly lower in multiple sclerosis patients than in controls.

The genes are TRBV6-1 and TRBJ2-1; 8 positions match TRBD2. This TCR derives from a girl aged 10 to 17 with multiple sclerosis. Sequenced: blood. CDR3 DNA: TGTGCCAGCAGTGCGGACAGCGGGGGTATTGAGCAGTTCTTC. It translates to CASSADSGGIEQFF.